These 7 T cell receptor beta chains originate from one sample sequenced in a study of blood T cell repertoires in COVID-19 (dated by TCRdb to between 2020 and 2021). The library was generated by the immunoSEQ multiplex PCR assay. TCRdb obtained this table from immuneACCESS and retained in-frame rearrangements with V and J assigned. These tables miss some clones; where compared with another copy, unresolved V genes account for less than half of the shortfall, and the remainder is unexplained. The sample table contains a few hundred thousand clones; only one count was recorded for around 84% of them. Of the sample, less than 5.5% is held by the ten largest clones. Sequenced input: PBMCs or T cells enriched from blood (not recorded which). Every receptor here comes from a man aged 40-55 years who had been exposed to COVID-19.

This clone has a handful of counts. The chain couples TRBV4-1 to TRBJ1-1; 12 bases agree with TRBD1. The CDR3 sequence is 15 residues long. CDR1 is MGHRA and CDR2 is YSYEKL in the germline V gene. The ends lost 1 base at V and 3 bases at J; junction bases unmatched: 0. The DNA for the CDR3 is TGCGCCAGCAGCCAAGGGGACAGGGGGCACACTGAAGCTTTCTTT. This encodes CASSQGDRGHTEAFF.

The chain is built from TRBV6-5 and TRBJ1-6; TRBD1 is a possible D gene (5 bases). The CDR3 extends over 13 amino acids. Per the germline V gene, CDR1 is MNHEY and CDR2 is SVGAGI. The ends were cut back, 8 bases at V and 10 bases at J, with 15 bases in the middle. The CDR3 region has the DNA TGTGCCAGCGGGAGGGGAGTGGGGTCACCCCTCCACTTT. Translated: CASGRGVGSPLHF.

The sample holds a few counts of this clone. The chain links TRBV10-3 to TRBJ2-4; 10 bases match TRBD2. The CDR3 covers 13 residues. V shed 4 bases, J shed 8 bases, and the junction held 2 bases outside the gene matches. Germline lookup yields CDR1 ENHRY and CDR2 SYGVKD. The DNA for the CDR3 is TGTGCCATCAGTGTTCTAGCGGGAGACATTCAGTACTTC. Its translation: CAISVLAGDIQYF.

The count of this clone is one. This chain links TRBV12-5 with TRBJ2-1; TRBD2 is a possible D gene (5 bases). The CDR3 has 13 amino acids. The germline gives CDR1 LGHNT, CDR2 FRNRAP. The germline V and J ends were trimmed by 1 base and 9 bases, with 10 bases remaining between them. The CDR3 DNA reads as TGTGCTAGTGGTTTGGCCCTAGCAACTGAGCAGTTCTTC. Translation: CASGLALATEQFF.

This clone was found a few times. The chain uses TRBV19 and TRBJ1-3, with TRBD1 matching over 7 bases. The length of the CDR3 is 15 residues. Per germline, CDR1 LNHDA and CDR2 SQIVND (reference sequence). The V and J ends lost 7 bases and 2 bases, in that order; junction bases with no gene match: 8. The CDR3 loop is CASTYRGRAGNTIYF. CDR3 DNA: TGTGCCAGTACCTATAGGGGGCGGGCTGGAAACACCATATATTTT.

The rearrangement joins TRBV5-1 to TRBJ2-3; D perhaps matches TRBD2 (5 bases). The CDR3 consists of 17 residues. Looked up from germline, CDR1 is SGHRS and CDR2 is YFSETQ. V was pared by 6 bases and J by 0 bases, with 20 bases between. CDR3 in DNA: TGCGCCAGCACCGTTTCCCGAGGGCCACTTAGCACAGATACGCAGTATTTT. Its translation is CASTVSRGPLSTDTQYF.

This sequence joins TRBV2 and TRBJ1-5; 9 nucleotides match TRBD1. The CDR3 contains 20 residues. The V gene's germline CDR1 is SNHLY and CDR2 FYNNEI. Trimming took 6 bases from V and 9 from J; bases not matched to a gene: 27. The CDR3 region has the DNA TGTGCCAGCAGCCAACCCCCGCCGGGGGGACAGGGCTCTTTAAAACGGCCCCAGCATTTT. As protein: CASSQPPPGGQGSLKRPQHF.